The subject of this entry is one TCR beta chain. Its target is not known. CDR3 and TCR beta VDJ profiling relied on genomic DNA as the template. A single record per CDR3 protein comes from TCRdb applying MiXCR to the reads. The table records some 150,000 distinct CDR3 sequences, 45% to 55% of them present only once. V was pared by 4 bases and J by 5 bases, with 5 bases of the junction left unmatched. The germline CDR1 and CDR2 sequences are LGHDT and YNNKEL (reference sequence). The CDR3 is 15 residues long. The data were obtained in a study of CD8+CD57+ T cells in acquired aplastic anemia. The study's findings and limits: Patients shared 25 to 35 CD8+ CDR3 sequences with controls.

Patients chosen for sequencing had CD8+CD57+ cells that had expanded, as shown by flow cytometry. The sequence was obtained from a human donor with aplastic anemia. V usage is TRBV3-1 and J usage is TRBJ2-1; 10 bases fit TRBD2. Sequencing was performed on sorted CD4+, CD8+, or CD8+CD57+ T cells (not recorded which) from PBMCs. Here the CDR3 reads CASSRLSGGNNEQFF. CDR3 DNA sequence: TGTGCCAGCAGCCGCCTTAGCGGGGGGAACAATGAGCAGTTCTTC.